Below are 3 T cell receptor beta chains sequenced from a single sample in a study of CD8 T cells in ankylosing spondylitis. Antigens of these TCRs are unknown. MiXCR, run by TCRdb on the 5' RACE reads, gives a single entry per CDR3 protein. The table shows approximately 220,000 distinct CDR3 sequences, with around 19% occurring only once. Study-wide points: A motif in TCR beta, a set of 8 or 9 highly homologous variants, appeared characteristic of ankylosing spondylitis blood.

Sequenced input: blood, either unsorted or a sorted T cell fraction (not recorded which). These receptors came from a male donor with ankylosing spondylitis.

The chain is built from TRBV6-1 and TRBJ2-5; 8 nucleotides line up with TRBD1. Germline V gene lookup returns CDR1 MNHNS and CDR2 SASEGT. Trimming cost V 6 bases and J 1 base; bases outside gene matches: 4. The CDR3 is 14 amino acids. The CDR3 coding sequence is TGTGCCAGCAGATCCGGGACAGGCCAAGAGACCCAGTACTTC. This encodes CASRSGTGQETQYF.

As for this clonotype: Since the CDR3 does not end with the conserved phenylalanine or tryptophan, this likely comes from a read error. V gene TRBV7-2 combines with J gene TRBJ2-3; 8 nucleotides agree with TRBD2. The length of the CDR3 is 15 residues. CDR1 is SGHTA, CDR2 FQGNSA, per germline. V dropped 2 bases and J dropped 5; count of bases not matched to a gene: 6. For the CDR3, the DNA is TGTGCCAGCAGCTTAAGGAGCGGGAGTTTAGATACGCAGTATTCT. Residues: CASSLRSGSLDTQYS.

J is TRBJ2-4 and V is TRBV7-9; 7 bases map to TRBD1. V lost 2 bases and J lost 6; bases outside the gene matches: 4. CDR3 length: 14 residues. Germline V gene sequence: CDR1 SEHNR, CDR2 FQNEAQ (reference sequence). The CDR3 region is CASSLKGTANIQYF. CDR3 bases: TGTGCCAGCAGCTTAAAGGGGACAGCAAACATTCAGTACTTC.